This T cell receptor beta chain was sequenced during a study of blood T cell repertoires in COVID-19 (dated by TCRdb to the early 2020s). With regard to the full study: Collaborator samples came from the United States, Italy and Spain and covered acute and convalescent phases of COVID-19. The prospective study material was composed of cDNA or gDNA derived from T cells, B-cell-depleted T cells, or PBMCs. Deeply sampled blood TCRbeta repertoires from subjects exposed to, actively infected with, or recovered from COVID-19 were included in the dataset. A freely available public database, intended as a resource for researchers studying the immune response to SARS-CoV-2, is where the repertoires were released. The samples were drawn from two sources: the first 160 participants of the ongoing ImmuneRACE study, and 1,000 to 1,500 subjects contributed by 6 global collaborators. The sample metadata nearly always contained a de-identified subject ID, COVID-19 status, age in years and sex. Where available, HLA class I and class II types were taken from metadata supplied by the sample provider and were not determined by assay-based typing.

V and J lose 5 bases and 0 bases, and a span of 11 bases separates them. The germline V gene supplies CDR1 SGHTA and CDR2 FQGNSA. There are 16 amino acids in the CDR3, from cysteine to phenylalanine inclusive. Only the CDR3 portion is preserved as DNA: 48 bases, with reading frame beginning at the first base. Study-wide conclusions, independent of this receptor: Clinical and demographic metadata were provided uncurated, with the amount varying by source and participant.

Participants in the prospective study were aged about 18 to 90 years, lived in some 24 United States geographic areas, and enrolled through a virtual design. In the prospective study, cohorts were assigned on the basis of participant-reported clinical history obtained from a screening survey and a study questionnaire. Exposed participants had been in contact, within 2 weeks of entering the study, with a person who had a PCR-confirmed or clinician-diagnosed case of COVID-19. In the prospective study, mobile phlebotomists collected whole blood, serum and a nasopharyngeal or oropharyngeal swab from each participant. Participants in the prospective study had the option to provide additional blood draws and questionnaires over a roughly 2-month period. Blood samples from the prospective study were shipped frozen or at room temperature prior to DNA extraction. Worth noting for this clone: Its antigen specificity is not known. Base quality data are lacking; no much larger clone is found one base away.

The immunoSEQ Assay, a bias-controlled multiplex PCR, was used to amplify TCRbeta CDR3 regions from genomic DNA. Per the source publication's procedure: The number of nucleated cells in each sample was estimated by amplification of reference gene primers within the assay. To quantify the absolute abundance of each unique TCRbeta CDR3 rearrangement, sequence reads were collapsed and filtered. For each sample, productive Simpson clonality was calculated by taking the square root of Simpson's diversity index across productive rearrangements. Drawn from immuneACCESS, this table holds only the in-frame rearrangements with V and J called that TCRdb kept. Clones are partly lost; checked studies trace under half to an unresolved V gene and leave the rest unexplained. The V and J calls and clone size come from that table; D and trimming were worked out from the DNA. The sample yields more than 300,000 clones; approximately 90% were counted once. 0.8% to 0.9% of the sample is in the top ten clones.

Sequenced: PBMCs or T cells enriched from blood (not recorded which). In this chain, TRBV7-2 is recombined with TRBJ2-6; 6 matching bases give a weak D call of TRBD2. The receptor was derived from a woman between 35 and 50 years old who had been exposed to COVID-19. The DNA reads TGTGCCAGCAGCCCCGTGGGGGGCTCTGGGGCCAACGTCCTGACTTTC. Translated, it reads CASSPVGGSGANVLTF.